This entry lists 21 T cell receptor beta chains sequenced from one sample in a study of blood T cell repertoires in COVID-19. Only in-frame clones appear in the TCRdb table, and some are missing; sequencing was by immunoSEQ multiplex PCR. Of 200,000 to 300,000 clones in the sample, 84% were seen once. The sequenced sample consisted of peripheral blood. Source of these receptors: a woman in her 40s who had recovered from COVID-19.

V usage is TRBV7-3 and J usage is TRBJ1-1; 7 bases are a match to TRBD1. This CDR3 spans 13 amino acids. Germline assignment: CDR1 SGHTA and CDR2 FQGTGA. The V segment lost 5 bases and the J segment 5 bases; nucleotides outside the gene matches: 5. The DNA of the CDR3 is TGTGCCAGCAGCCCACAGGGGACGACTGAAGCTTTCTTT. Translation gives CASSPQGTTEAFF.

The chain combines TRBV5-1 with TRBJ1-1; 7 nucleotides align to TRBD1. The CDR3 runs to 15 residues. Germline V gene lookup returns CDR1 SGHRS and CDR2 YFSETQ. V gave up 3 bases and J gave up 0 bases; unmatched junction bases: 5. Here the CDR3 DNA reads TGCGCCAGCAGCTGGACAGGAGTAATGAACACTGAAGCTTTCTTT. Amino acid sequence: CASSWTGVMNTEAFF. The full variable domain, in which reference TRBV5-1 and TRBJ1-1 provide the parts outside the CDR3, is KAGVTQTPRYLIKTRGQQVTLSCSPISGHRSVSWYQQTPGQGLQFLFEYFSETQRNKGNFPGRFSGRQFSNSRSEMNVSTLELGDSALYLCASSWTGVMNTEAFFGQGTRLTVV.

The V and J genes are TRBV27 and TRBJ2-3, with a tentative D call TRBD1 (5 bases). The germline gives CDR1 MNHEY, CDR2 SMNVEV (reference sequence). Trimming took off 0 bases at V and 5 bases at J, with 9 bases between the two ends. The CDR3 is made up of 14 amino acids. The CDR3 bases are TGTGCCAGCAGTTTATCGGGGCCGGGAGATACGCAGTATTTT. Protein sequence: CASSLSGPGDTQYF.

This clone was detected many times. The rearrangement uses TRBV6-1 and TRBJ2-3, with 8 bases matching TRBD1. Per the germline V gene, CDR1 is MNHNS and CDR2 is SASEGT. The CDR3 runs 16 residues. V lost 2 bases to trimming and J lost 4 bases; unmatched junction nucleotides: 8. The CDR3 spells CASSERTGTGADTQYF. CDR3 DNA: TGTGCCAGCAGTGAAAGGACAGGGACTGGTGCAGATACGCAGTATTTT.

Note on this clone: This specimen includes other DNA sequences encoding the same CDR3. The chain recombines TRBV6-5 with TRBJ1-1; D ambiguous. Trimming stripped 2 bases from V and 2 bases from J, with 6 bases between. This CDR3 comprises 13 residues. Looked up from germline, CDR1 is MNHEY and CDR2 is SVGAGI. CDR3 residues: CASSYGRNTEAFF. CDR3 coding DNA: TGTGCCAGCAGTTACGGCAGAAACACTGAAGCTTTCTTT.

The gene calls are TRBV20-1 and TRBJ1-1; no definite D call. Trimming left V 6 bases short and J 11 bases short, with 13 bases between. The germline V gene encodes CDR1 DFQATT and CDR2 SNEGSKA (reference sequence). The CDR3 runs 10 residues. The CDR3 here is CSAILRGAFF. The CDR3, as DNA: TGCAGTGCAATACTCAGAGGGGCTTTCTTT.

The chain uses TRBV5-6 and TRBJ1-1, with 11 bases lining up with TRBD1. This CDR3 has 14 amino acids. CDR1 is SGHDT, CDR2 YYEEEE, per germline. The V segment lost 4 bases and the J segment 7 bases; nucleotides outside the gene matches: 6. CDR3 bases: TGTGCCAGCAGCAGAGGGACAGGGGGTAGTGAAGCTTTCTTT. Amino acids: CASSRGTGGSEAFF.

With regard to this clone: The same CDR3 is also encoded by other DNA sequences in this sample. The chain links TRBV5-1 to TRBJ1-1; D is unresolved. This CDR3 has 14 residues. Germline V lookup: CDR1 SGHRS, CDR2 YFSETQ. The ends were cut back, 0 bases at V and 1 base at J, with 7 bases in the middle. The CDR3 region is CASSLGGRNTEAFF. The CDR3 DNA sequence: TGCGCCAGCAGCTTGGGAGGGAGGAACACTGAAGCTTTCTTT.

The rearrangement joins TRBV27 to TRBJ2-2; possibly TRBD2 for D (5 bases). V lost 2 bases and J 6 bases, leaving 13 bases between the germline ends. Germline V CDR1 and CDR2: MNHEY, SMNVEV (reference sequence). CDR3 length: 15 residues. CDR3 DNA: TGTGCCAGCAGTTTAGAACCCCGGGGTTCCGGGGAGCTGTTTTTT. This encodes CASSLEPRGSGELFF.

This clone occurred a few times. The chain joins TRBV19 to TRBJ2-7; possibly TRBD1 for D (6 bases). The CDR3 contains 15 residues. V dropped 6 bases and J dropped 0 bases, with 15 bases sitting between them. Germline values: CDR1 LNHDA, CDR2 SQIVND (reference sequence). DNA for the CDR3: TGTGCCAGTAGAGAAACGGGACAAAGCTCCTACGAGCAGTACTTC. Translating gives CASRETGQSSYEQYF.

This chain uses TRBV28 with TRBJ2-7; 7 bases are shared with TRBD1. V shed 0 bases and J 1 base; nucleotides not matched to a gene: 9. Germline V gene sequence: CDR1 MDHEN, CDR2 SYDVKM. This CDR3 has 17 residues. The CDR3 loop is CASSLWGDSRVSYEQYF. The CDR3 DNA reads TGTGCCAGCAGTTTATGGGGGGACAGCCGGGTTTCCTACGAGCAGTACTTC.

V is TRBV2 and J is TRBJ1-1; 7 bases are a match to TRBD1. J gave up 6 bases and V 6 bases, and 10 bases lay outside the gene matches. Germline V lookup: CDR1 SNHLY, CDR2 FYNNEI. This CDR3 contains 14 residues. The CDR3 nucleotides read TGTGCCAGCAGCCTAGGACAGGTCAACCCTGAAGCTTTCTTT. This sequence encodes CASSLGQVNPEAFF.

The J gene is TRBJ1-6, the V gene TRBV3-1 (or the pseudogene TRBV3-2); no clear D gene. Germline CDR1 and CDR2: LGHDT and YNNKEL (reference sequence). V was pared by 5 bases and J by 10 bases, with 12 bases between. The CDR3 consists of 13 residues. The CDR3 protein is CASSYGRESPLHF. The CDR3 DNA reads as TGTGCCAGCAGCTATGGGAGGGAATCACCCCTCCACTTT.

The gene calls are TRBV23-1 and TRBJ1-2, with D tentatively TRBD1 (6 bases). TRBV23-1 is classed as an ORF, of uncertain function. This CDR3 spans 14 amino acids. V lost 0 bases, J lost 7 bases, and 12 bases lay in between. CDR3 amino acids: CASSQSSRGGGYTF. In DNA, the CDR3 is TGCGCCAGCAGTCAATCTAGTAGAGGGGGTGGCTACACCTTC.

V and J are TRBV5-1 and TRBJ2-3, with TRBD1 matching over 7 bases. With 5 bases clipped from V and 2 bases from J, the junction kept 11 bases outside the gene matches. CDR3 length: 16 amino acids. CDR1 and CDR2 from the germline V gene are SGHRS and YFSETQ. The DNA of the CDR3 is TGCGCCAGCAGTTTACCAGGGGGTTCGGCCACAGATACGCAGTATTTT. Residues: CASSLPGGSATDTQYF.

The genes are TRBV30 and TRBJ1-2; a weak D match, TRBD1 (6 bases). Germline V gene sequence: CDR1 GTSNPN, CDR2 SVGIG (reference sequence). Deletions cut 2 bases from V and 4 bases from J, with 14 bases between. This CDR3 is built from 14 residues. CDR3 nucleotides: TGTGCCTGGAGTTCGGACAGTTCGAGCTATGGCTACACCTTC. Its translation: CAWSSDSSSYGYTF.

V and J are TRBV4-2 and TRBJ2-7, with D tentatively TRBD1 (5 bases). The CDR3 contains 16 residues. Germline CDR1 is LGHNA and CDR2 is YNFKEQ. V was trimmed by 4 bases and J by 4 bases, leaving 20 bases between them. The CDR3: CASSRRKGSEIYEQYF. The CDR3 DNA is TGTGCCAGCAGCCGCCGTAAGGGGTCAGAAATTTACGAGCAGTACTTC.

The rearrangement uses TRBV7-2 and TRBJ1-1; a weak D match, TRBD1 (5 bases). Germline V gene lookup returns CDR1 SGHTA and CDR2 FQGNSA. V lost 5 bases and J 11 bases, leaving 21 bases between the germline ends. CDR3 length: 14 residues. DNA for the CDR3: TGTGCCAGCAGCCCTACTCTTACAGGATGGAACGCTTTCTTT. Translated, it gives CASSPTLTGWNAFF.

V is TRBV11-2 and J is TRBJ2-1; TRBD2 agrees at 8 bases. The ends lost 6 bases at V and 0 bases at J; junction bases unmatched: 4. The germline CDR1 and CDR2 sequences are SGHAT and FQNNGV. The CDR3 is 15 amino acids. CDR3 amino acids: CASRFGTSSYNEQFF. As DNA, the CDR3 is TGTGCCAGCAGGTTTGGGACTAGCTCCTACAATGAGCAGTTCTTC.

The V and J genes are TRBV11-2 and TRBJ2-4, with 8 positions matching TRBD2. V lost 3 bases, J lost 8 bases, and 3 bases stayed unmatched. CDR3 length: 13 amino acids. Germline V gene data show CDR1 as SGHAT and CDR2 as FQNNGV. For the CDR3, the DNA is TGTGCCAGCAGCTTGCCGGGAGGGGACATTCAGTACTTC. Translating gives CASSLPGGDIQYF.

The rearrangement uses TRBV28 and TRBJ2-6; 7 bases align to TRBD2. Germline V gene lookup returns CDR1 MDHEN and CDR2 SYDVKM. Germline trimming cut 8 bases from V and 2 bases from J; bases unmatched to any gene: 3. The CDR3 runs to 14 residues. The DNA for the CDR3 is TGTGCCAGCTGGGGGGGTGCTGGGGCCAACGTCCTGACTTTC. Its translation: CASWGGAGANVLTF.